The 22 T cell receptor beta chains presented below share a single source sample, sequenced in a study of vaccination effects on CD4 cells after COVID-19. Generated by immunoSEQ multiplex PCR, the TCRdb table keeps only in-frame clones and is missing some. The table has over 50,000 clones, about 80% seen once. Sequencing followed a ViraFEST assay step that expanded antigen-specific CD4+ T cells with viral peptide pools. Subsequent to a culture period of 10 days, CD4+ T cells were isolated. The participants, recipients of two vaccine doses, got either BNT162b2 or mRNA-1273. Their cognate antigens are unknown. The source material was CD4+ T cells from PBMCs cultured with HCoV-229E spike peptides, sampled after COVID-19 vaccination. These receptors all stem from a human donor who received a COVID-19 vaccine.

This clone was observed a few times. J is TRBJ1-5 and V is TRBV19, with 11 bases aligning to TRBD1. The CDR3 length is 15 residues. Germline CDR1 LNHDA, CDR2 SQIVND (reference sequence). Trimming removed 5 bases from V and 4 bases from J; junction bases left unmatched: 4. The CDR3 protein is CASSLDRGRNQPQHF. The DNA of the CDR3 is TGTGCCAGTAGTCTGGACAGGGGGCGAAATCAGCCCCAGCATTTT.

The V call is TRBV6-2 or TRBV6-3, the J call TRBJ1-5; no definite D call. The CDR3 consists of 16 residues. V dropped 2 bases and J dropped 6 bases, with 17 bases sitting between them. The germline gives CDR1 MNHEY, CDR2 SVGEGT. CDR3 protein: CASSYPGWQEGQPQHF. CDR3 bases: TGTGCCAGCAGTTACCCGGGTTGGCAGGAGGGTCAGCCCCAGCATTTT.

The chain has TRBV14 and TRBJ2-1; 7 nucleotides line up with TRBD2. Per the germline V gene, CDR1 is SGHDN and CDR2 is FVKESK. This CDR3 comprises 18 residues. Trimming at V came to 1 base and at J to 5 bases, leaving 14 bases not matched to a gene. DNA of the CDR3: TGTGCCAGCAGCCAAGTTAAAGAGCCGAGGCTAGCGGACAATGAGCAGTTCTTC. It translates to CASSQVKEPRLADNEQFF. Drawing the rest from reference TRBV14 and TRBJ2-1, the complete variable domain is EAGVTQFPSHSVIEKGQTVTLRCDPISGHDNLYWYRRVMGKEIKFLLHFVKESKQDESGMPNNRFLAERTGGTYSTLKVQPAELEDSGVYFCASSQVKEPRLADNEQFFGPGTRLTVL.

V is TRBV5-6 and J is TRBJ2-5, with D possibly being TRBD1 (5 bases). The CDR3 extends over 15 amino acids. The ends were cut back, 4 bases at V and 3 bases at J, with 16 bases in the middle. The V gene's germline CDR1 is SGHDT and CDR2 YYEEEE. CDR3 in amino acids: CASSPLRDREETQYF. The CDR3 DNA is TGTGCCAGCAGCCCTCTACGTGACAGAGAAGAGACCCAGTACTTC.

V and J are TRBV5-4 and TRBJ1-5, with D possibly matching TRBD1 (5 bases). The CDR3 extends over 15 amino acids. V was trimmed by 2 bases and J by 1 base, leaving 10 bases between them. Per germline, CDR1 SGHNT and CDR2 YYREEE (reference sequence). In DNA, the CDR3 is TGTGCCAGCAGCTTTGGGGGGGTAAGCAATCAGCCCCAGCATTTT. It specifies CASSFGGVSNQPQHF. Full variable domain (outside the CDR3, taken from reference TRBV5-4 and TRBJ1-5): ETGVTQSPTHLIKTRGQQVTLRCSSQSGHNTVSWYQQALGQGPQFIFQYYREEENGRGNFPPRFSGLQFPNYSSELNVNALELDDSALYLCASSFGGVSNQPQHFGDGTRLSIL.

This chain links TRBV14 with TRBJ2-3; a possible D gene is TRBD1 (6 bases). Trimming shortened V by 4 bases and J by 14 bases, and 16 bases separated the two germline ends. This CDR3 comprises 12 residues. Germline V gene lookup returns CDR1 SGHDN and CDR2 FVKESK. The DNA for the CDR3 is TGTGCCAGCAGCCCGACTGGTAGGGGGATGTATTTT. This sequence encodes CASSPTGRGMYF.

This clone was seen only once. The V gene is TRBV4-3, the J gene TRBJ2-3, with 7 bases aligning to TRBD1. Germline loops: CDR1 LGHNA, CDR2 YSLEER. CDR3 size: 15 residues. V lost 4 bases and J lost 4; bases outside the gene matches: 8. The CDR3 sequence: CASSLGPRGPDTQYF. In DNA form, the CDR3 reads TGCGCCAGCAGCCTCGGACCAAGGGGGCCAGATACGCAGTATTTT.

CDR3 amino acids: CASSTAWESPLHF. Written as DNA, the CDR3 is TGCGCCAGCAGCACGGCCTGGGAATCACCCCTCCACTTT. The genes are TRBV5-1 and TRBJ1-6; D is unresolved. The ends were cut back, 4 bases at V and 10 bases at J, with 12 bases in the middle. This CDR3 contains 13 residues. The V gene's germline CDR1 is SGHRS and CDR2 YFSETQ.

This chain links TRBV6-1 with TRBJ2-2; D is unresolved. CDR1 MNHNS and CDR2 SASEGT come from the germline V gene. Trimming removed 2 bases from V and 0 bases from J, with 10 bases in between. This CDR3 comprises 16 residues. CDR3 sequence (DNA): TGTGCCAGCAGTGAAATGACTCCCGCGAACACCGGGGAGCTGTTTTTT. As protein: CASSEMTPANTGELFF.

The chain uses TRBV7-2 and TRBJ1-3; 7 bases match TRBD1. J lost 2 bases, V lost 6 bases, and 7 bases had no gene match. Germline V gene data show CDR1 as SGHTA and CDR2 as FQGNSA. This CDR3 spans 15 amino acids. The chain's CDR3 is CASRHTGATGNTIYF. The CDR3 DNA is TGTGCCAGCAGACATACAGGGGCAACTGGAAACACCATATATTTT.

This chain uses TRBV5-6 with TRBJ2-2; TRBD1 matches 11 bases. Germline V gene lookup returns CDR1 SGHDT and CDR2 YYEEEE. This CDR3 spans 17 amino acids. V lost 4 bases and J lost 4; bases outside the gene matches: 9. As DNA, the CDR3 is TGTGCCAGCAGCCCCAACCGGGACAGGGGGGGCACCGGGGAGCTGTTTTTT. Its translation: CASSPNRDRGGTGELFF.

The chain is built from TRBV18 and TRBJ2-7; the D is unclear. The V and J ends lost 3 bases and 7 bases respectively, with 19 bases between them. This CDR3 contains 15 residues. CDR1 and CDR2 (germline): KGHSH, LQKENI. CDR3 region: CASSPSDRALREQYV. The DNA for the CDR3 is TGTGCCAGCTCACCGTCTGATAGAGCCCTACGGGAGCAGTACGTC.

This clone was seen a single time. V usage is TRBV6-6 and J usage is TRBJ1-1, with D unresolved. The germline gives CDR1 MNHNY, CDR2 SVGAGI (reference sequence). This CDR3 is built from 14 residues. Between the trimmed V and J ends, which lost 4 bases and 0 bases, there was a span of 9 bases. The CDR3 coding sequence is TGTGCCAGCAGTTCGCGGACCTTGAACACTGAAGCTTTCTTT. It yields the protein CASSSRTLNTEAFF.

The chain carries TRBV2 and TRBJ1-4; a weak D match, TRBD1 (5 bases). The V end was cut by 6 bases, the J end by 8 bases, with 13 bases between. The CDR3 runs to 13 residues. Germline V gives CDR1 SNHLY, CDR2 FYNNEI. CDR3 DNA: TGTGCCAGCAGGAGGGGTCTGAACGAAAAACTGTTTTTT. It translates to CASRRGLNEKLFF.

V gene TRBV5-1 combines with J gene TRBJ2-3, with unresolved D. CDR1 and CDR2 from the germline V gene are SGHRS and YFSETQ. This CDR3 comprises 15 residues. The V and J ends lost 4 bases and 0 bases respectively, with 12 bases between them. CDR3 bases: TGCGCCAGCAGCGGCAGTGATCCTAGCACAGATACGCAGTATTTT. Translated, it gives CASSGSDPSTDTQYF.

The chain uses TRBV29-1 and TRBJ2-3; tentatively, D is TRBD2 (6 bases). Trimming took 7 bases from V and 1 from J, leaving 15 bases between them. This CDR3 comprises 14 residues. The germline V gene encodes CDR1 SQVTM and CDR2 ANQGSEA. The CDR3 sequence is CSAQAGEGTDTQYF. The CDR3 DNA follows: TGCAGCGCCCAGGCCGGGGAGGGCACAGATACGCAGTATTTT.

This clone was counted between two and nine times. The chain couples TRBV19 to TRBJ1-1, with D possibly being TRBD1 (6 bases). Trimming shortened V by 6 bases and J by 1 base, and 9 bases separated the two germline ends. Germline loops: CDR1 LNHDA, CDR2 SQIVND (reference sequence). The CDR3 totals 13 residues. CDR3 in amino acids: CASSWTENTEAFF. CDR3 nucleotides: TGTGCCAGTAGCTGGACAGAGAACACTGAAGCTTTCTTT.

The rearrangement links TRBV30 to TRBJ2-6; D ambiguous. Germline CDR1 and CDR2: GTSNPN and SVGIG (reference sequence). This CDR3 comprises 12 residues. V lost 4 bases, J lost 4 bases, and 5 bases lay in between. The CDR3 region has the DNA TGTGCCTGGACGCCCGGGGCCAACGTCCTGACTTTC. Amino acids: CAWTPGANVLTF. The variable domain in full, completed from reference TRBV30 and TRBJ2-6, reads SQTIHQWPATLVQPVGSPLSLECTVEGTSNPNLYWYRQAAGRGLQLLFYSVGIGQISSEVPQNLSASRPQDRQFILSSKKLLLSDSGFYLCAWTPGANVLTFGAGSRLTVL.

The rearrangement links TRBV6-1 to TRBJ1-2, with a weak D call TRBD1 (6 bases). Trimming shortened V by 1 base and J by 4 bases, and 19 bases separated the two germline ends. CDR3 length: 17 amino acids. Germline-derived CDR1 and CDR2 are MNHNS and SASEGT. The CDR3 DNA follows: TGTGCCAGCAGTGAAGGGAGAACAGGGTCTGGCAGCTATGGCTACACCTTC. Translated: CASSEGRTGSGSYGYTF.

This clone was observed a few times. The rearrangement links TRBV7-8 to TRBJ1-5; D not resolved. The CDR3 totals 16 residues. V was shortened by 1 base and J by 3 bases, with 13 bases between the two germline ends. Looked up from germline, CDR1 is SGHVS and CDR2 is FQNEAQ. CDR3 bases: TGTGCCAGCAGCTTAGGCAATGGACGTATCAATCAGCCCCAGCATTTT. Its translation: CASSLGNGRINQPQHF.

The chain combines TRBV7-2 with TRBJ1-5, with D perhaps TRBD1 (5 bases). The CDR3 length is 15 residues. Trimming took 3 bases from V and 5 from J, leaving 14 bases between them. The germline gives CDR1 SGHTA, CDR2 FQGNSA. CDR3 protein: CASSFDSWGYQPQHF. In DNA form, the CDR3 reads TGTGCCAGCAGCTTCGATTCGTGGGGGTATCAGCCCCAGCATTTT. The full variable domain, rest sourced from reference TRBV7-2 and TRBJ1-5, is GAGVSQSPSNKVTEKGKDVELRCDPISGHTALYWYRQSLGQGLEFLIYFQGNSAPDKSGLPSDRFSAERTGGSVSTLTIQRTQQEDSAVYLCASSFDSWGYQPQHFGDGTRLSIL.

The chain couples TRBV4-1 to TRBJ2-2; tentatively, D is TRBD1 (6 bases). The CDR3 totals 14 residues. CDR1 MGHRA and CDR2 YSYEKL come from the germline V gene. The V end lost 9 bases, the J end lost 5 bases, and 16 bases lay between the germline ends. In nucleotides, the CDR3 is TGCGCCAGTACGGACAGACAGCTGACCGGGGAGCTGTTTTTT. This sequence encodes CASTDRQLTGELFF.